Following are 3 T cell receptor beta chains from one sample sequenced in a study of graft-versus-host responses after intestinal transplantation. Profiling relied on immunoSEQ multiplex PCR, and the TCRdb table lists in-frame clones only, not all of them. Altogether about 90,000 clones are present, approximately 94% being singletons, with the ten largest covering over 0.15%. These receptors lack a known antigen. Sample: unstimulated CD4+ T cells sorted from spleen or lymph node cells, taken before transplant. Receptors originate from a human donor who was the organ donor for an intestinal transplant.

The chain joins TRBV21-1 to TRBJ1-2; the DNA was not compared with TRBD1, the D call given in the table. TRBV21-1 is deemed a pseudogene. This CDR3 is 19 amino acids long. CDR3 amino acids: CASSPGQGDPRIFNYGYTF. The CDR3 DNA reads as TGTGCCAGCAGCCCGGGACAGGGGGATCCCCGTATTTTTAACTATGGCTACACCTTC.

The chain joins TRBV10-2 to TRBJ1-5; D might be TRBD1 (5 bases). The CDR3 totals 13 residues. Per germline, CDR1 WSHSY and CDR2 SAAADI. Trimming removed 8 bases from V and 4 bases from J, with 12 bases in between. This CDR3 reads CASRVGGNQPQHF. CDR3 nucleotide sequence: TGCGCCAGCCGGGTCGGGGGGAATCAGCCCCAGCATTTT.

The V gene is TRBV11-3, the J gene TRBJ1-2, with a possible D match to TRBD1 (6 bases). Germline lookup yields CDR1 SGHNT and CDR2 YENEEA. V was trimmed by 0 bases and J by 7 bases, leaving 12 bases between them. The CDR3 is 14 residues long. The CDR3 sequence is CASSLDVQGRGYTF. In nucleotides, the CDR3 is TGTGCCAGCAGCTTAGATGTACAGGGTCGTGGCTACACCTTC.